This TCR beta chain was profiled in a study of shared clonotypes between healthy human individuals. At the level of the study: Participating donors consisted of a couple of women and a few men aged 18 to 49.

Each sample came from a Caucasian adult donor living in Nashville, Tennessee. It was across several immunoSEQ plates that each subset's genomic DNA was evenly split. The DNA input per sorted-subset replicate PCR was about 220 ng, corresponding to 30,000 or so T cell genomes. Generated by immunoSEQ multiplex PCR, the TCRdb table keeps only in-frame clones and is missing some. Counted here are some 900,000 clones, 76% occurring once; the ten biggest clones make up about 1.5%. Trimming shortened V by 0 bases and J by 2 bases, and 11 bases separated the two germline ends. The CDR3 runs to 16 residues. From germline, CDR1 is SGHTA and CDR2 FQGNSA. To note about this clone: This sample includes further DNA sequences coding for the same CDR3.

This sequence originates from a man between 18 and 29 years old in good health. Sequencing was carried out using memory CD4+ T cells sorted from blood. The subset was: CD45RA-negative fraction. The genes are TRBV7-2 and TRBJ1-3, with a weak D call TRBD1 (6 bases). CDR3 bases: TGTGCCAGCAGCTTAGCACAGGGTAGGACTGGAAACACCATATATTTT. It is translated as CASSLAQGRTGNTIYF. Supplemented by reference TRBV7-2 and TRBJ1-3, the full variable domain reads GAGVSQSPSNKVTEKGKDVELRCDPISGHTALYWYRQSLGQGLEFLIYFQGNSAPDKSGLPSDRFSAERTGGSVSTLTIQRTQQEDSAVYLCASSLAQGRTGNTIYFGEGSWLTVV.